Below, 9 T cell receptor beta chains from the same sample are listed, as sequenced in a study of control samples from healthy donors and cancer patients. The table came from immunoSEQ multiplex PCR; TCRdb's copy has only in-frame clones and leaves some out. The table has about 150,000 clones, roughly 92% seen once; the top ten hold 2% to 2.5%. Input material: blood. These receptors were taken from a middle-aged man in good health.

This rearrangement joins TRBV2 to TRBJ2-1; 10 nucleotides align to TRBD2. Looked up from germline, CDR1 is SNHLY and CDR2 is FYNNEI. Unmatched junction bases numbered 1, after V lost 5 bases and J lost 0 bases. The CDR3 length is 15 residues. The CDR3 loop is CASSRTSGSYNEQFF. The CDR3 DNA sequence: TGTGCCAGCAGTCGGACTAGCGGCTCCTACAATGAGCAGTTCTTC.

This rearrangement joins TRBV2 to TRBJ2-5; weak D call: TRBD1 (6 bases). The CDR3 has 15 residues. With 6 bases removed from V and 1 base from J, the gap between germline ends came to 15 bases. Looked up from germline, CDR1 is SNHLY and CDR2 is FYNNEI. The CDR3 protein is CASRAGTRVQETQYF. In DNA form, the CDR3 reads TGTGCCAGCAGGGCTGGGACACGAGTCCAAGAGACCCAGTACTTC.

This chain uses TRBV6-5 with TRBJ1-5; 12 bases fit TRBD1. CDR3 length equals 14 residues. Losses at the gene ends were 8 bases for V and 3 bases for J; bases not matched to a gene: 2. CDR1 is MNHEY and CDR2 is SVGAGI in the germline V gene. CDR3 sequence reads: CASGTGGFNQPQHF. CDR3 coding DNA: TGTGCCAGCGGGACAGGGGGCTTCAATCAGCCCCAGCATTTT.

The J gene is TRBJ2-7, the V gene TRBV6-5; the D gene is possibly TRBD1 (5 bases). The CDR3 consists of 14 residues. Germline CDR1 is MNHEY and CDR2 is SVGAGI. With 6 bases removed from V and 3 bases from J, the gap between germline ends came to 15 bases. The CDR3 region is CASRTRGSYYEQYF. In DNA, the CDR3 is TGTGCCAGCAGGACAAGGGGTTCATACTACGAGCAGTACTTC.

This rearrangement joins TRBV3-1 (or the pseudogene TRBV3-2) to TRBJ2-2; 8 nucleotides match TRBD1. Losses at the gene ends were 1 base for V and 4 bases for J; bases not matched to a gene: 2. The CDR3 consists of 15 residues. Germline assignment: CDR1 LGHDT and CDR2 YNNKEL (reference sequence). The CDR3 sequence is CASSQGQGSTGELFF. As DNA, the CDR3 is TGTGCCAGCAGCCAAGGACAGGGGAGCACCGGGGAGCTGTTTTTT.

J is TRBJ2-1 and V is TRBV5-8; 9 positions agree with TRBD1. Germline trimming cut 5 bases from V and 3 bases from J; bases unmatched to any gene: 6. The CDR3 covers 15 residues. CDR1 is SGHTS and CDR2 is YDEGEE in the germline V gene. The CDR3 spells CASRLGTGNYNEQFF. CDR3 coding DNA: TGTGCCAGCAGATTAGGGACAGGGAACTACAATGAGCAGTTCTTC.

CDR3 coding DNA: TGCGCCAGCAGCCTCCAGGGGGTCGGCAATCAGCCCCAGCATTTT. Translated: CASSLQGVGNQPQHF. The rearrangement links TRBV4-1 to TRBJ1-5, with TRBD1 matching 7 bases. Germline CDR1 reads MGHRA; CDR2 reads YSYEKL. With 4 bases clipped from V and 2 bases from J, the junction kept 5 bases outside the gene matches. The length of the CDR3 is 15 residues.

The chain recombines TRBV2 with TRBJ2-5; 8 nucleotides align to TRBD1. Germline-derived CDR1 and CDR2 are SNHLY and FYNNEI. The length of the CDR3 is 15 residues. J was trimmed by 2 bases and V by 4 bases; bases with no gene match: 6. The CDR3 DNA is TGTGCCAGCAGTGCCGACAGGGGTCAACAAGAGACCCAGTACTTC. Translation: CASSADRGQQETQYF.

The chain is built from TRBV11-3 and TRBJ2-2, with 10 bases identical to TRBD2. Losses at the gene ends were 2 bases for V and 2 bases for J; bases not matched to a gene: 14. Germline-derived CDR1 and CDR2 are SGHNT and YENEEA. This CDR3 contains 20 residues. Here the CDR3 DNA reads TGTGCCAGCAGCTTATCCTTAAGACTAGCGGGCGCACCCAACACCGGGGAGCTGTTTTTT. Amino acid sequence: CASSLSLRLAGAPNTGELFF.